Listed below are T cell receptor beta chains from one sample, sequenced in a study of T cells expressing NK-cell markers. Reanalyzing the 5' RACE reads, TCRdb keeps one entry per CDR3 protein, without DNA. The sample's table shows 250,000 to 300,000 distinct CDR3 sequences. Source material: blood T cells: a sorted CD56 or NKG2C T cell subset, CD4+ or CD8+ T cells, or bulk PBMC T cells (not recorded which). These receptors all come from a woman aged 18 to 69 in good health. The CDR3 runs from the conserved cysteine through the conserved F or W. Fields, in order: J gene, V gene, CDR3 protein.

J gene: TRBJ2-2; V gene: TRBV11-2; CDR3 protein: CASSLSGGAGELFF
J gene: TRBJ2-3; V gene: TRBV20-1; CDR3 protein: CSGAIGGTSVDTQYF
J gene: TRBJ1-6; V gene: TRBV5-6; CDR3 protein: CASRYAGNNSPLHF
J gene: TRBJ2-3; V gene: TRBV15; CDR3 protein: CATSRDRLAGSTDTQYF
J gene: TRBJ1-1; V gene: TRBV5-1; CDR3 protein: CASSLGETVMNTEAFF
J gene: TRBJ2-2; V gene: TRBV19; CDR3 protein: CASRVAGELFF
J gene: TRBJ2-1; V gene: TRBV18; CDR3 protein: CASSPSPPMEIEQFF
J gene: TRBJ2-3; V gene: TRBV3-1; CDR3 protein: CASSQDRLAGGARDTQYF
J gene: TRBJ1-6; V gene: TRBV7-8; CDR3 protein: CASSLAASSYNSPLHF
J gene: TRBJ2-3; V gene: TRBV30; CDR3 protein: CAWSVRGGGTDTQYF
J gene: TRBJ2-5; V gene: TRBV7-2; CDR3 protein: CASSNPPNQETQYF